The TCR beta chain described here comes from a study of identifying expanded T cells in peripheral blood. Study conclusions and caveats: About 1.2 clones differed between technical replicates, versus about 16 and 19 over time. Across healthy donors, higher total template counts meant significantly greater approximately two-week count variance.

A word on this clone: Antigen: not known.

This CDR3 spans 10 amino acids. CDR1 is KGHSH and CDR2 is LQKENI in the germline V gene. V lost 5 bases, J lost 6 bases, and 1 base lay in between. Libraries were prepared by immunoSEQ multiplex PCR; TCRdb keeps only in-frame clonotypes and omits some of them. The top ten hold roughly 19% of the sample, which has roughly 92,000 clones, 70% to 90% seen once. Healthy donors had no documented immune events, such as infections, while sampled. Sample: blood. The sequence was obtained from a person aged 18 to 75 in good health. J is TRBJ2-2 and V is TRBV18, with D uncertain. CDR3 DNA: TGTGCCAGCTCATCCGGGGAGCTGTTTTTT. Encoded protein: CASSSGELFF.